In this sample, the clone carrying this T cell receptor beta chain turned up a few times. What it binds is unknown. Sequencing targeted expressed TCRB transcripts, as all isolated RNA had been reverse transcribed. Here immunoSEQ multiplex PCR was the method, and the copy in TCRdb shows in-frame clones only, minus some. The sample gives 600,000 to 700,000 clones, 12% of which show up once; roughly 0.11% is in the top ten. These data belong to a study of beta chain features in type 1 diabetes. Whole-study results and caveats: TCRB CDR3s from Type 1 diabetes patients were moderately but significantly shorter in all four CD4+ subsets.

The ends were cut back, 7 bases at V and 6 bases at J, with 20 bases in the middle. The CDR3 length is 14 residues. Germline CDR1 and CDR2: SQVTM and ANQGSEA. The clonotype originates from a man between 25 and 39 years old with type 1 diabetes. The sequenced sample was naive CD4+ T cells from blood. The chain uses TRBV29-1 and TRBJ2-3; TRBD2 might be the D (6 bases). In nucleotides, the CDR3 is TGCAGCGCTACGGGACTCACCTTGTCGGATACGCAGTATTTT. It encodes CSATGLTLSDTQYF.